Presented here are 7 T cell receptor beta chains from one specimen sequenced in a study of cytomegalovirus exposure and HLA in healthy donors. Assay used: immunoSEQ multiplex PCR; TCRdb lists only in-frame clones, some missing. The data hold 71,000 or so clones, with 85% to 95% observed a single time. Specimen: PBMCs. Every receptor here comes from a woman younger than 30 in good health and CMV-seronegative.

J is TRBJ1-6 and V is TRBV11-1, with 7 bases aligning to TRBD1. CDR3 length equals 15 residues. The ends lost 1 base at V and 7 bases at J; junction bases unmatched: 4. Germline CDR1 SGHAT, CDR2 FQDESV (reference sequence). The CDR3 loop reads CASSLGGTANSPLHF. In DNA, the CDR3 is TGTGCCAGCAGCTTAGGAGGGACAGCAAATTCACCCCTCCACTTT.

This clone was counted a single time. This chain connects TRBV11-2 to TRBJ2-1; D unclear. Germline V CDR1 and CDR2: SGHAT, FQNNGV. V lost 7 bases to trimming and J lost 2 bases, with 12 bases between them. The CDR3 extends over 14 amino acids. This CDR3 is CASTIAGAYNEQFF. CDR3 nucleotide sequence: TGTGCCAGCACTATCGCCGGAGCCTACAATGAGCAGTTCTTC.

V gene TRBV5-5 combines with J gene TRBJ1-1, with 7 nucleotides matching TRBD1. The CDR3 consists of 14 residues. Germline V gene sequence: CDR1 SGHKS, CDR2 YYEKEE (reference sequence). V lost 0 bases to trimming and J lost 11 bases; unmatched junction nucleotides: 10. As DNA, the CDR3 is TGTGCCAGCAGCTTGGCACCACAGGGGCTTGGGGCTTTCTTT. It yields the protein CASSLAPQGLGAFF.

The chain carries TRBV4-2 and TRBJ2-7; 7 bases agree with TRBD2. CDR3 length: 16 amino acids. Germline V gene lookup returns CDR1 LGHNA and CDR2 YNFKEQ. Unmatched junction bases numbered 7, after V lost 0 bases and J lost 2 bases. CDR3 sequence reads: CASSQEAGTPTYEQYF. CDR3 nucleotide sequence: TGTGCCAGCAGCCAAGAAGCGGGAACCCCCACCTACGAGCAGTACTTC.

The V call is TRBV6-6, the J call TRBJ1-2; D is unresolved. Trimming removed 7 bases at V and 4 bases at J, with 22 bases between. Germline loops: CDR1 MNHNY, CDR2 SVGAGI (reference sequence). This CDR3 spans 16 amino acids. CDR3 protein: CASTRSSPQWSYGYTF. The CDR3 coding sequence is TGTGCCAGCACCCGAAGTTCCCCCCAATGGAGCTATGGCTACACCTTC.

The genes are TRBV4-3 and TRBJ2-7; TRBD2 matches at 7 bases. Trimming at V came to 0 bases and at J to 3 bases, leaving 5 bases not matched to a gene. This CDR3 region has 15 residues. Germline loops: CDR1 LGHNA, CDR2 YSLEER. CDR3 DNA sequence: TGCGCCAGCAGCCAAGATCGGGGGGTGATCTACGAGCAGTACTTC. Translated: CASSQDRGVIYEQYF.

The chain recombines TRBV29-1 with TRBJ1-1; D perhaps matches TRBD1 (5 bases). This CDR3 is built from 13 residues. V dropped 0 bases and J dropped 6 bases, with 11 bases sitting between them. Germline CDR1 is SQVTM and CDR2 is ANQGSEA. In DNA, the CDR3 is TGCAGCGTTGAAGAAGGGGTGAGCCCTGAAGCTTTCTTT. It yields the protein CSVEEGVSPEAFF.